The 9 T cell receptor beta chains presented below share a single source sample, sequenced in a study of beta chain features in type 1 diabetes (dated by TCRdb to 2017 to 2018). The library was obtained by the immunoSEQ multiplex PCR assay. All of the isolated RNA was reverse transcribed with the High Capacity cDNA Reverse Transcription Kit, so expressed TCRB transcripts were sequenced. Drawn from immuneACCESS, this table holds only the in-frame rearrangements with V and J called that TCRdb kept. Clones are partly lost; checked studies trace under half to an unresolved V gene and leave the rest unexplained. Within this sample are around 200,000 clones, with around 13% of them counted one time only. 0.62% of the sample is held by the ten biggest clonotypes. Input material: central memory CD4+ T cells from blood. The receptors stem from a young woman in good health.

The CDR3 spells CASNTGVLGYTF. In DNA form, the CDR3 reads TGTGCCAGCAATACAGGGGTATTGGGCTACACCTTC. The chain couples TRBV28 to TRBJ1-2; 7 bases line up with TRBD1. The V gene's germline CDR1 is MDHEN and CDR2 SYDVKM. After removal of 7 bases from V and 8 bases from J, the junction contained 7 bases not matched to a gene. The CDR3 consists of 12 residues.

The table lists this clone with a few counts. V is TRBV30 and J is TRBJ2-3; 9 positions match TRBD1. The V and J ends lost 2 bases and 2 bases, in that order; junction bases with no gene match: 2. This CDR3 has 14 amino acids. CDR1 and CDR2 (germline): GTSNPN, SVGIG (reference sequence). In DNA form, the CDR3 reads TGTGCCTGGAGTTGGGACAGGGTCACAGATACGCAGTATTTT. As protein: CAWSWDRVTDTQYF.

This clone was detected a few times. Other DNA sequences in this sample translate to the same CDR3. V is TRBV29-1 and J is TRBJ1-1; 9 bases match TRBD1. This CDR3 spans 13 amino acids. Per the germline V gene, CDR1 is SQVTM and CDR2 is ANQGSEA. V shed 6 bases and J 1 base; nucleotides not matched to a gene: 3. The CDR3 DNA is TGCAGCGTGGGACAGGGCCCGAACACTGAAGCTTTCTTT. It is translated as CSVGQGPNTEAFF. Variable domain in full (rest from reference TRBV29-1 and TRBJ1-1): SAVISQKPSRDICQRGTSLTIQCQVDSQVTMMFWYRQQPGQSLTLIATANQGSEATYESGFVIDKFPISRPNLTFSTLTVSNMSPEDSSIYLCSVGQGPNTEAFFGQGTRLTVV.

This clone turned up a few times. The chain links TRBV29-1 to TRBJ1-2, with unresolved D. Germline CDR1 reads SQVTM; CDR2 reads ANQGSEA. The CDR3 length is 13 residues. The V end lost 0 bases, the J end lost 7 bases, and 12 bases lay between the germline ends. DNA of the CDR3: TGCAGCGTTGAAGACCCTTCCAGTTCTGGCTACACCTTC. Its translation: CSVEDPSSSGYTF.

Only a few counts were recorded for this clone. The J gene is TRBJ2-1, the V gene TRBV5-6; 7 bases are a match to TRBD1. J gave up 7 bases and V 0 bases, and 4 bases lay outside the gene matches. The CDR3 has 14 amino acids. Germline V CDR1 and CDR2: SGHDT, YYEEEE. CDR3 sequence reads: CASSLGQGTNEQFF. DNA of the CDR3: TGTGCCAGCAGCTTGGGACAGGGAACGAATGAGCAGTTCTTC.

The chain employs TRBV2 and TRBJ2-1, with D possibly matching TRBD2 (6 bases). Germline loops: CDR1 SNHLY, CDR2 FYNNEI. The CDR3 sequence is 16 residues long. V gave up 2 bases and J gave up 1 base, with 12 bases separating them. The CDR3 DNA reads as TGTGCCAGCAGTGAACCTCCGGGAGTATCCTACAATGAGCAGTTCTTC. It translates to CASSEPPGVSYNEQFF. The complete variable domain, with remaining parts taken from reference TRBV2 and TRBJ2-1, reads EPEVTQTPSHQVTQMGQEVILRCVPISNHLYFYWYRQILGQKVEFLVSFYNNEISEKSEIFDDQFSVERPDGSNFTLKIRSTKLEDSAMYFCASSEPPGVSYNEQFFGPGTRLTVL.

This clone showed up just a few times. The J gene is TRBJ2-5, the V gene TRBV15; 8 bases line up with TRBD2. V lost 6 bases to trimming and J lost 5 bases; unmatched junction nucleotides: 8. CDR1 and CDR2 (germline): LNHNV, YYDKDF (reference sequence). The CDR3 length is 14 residues. The CDR3 DNA is TGTGCCACCAGGGCCAGCGGGAGTGGGGAGACCCAGTACTTC. Translated: CATRASGSGETQYF.

The rearrangement joins TRBV30 to TRBJ2-3, with D hard to call. The CDR3 runs to 16 residues. V was trimmed by 0 bases and J by 1 base, leaving 14 bases between them. Germline V gene sequence: CDR1 GTSNPN, CDR2 SVGIG (reference sequence). CDR3 DNA: TGTGCCTGGAGTGTGTTTCTCGGGTTAGGCACAGATACGCAGTATTTT. Translating it yields CAWSVFLGLGTDTQYF.

V usage is TRBV28 and J usage is TRBJ2-3, with TRBD2 matching 7 bases. The CDR3 is 15 residues long. Germline assignment: CDR1 MDHEN and CDR2 SYDVKM. The J segment lost 7 bases and the V segment lost 5 bases, leaving 12 bases of the junction unmatched. The chain's CDR3 is CASSTTRGGVHTQYF. CDR3 in DNA: TGTGCCAGCAGTACAACACGGGGAGGGGTCCATACGCAGTATTTT. Full variable domain (missing parts from reference TRBV28 and TRBJ2-3): DVKVTQSSRYLVKRTGEKVFLECVQDMDHENMFWYRQDPGLGLRLIYFSYDVKMKEKGDIPEGYSVSREKKERFSLILESASTNQTSMYLCASSTTRGGVHTQYFGPGTRLTVL.